This T cell receptor beta chain was recovered during a study of blood T cell repertoires in COVID-19. Clones were read by immunoSEQ multiplex PCR, and TCRdb kept only the in-frame ones, dropping some. The profile shows about 240,000 clones, roughly nine tenths of them singletons. Trimming stripped 5 bases from V and 0 bases from J, with 7 bases between. The CDR3 sequence is 14 residues long. Germline V gives CDR1 SGHAT, CDR2 FQNNGV. Sequencing used peripheral blood. This rearrangement joins TRBV11-2 to TRBJ2-2, with D uncertain. The clonotype was recovered from a man aged 60 to 69 who had recovered from COVID-19. CDR3 protein: CASSPVTNTGELFF. Here the CDR3 DNA reads TGTGCCAGCAGCCCGGTAACGAACACCGGGGAGCTGTTTTTT.